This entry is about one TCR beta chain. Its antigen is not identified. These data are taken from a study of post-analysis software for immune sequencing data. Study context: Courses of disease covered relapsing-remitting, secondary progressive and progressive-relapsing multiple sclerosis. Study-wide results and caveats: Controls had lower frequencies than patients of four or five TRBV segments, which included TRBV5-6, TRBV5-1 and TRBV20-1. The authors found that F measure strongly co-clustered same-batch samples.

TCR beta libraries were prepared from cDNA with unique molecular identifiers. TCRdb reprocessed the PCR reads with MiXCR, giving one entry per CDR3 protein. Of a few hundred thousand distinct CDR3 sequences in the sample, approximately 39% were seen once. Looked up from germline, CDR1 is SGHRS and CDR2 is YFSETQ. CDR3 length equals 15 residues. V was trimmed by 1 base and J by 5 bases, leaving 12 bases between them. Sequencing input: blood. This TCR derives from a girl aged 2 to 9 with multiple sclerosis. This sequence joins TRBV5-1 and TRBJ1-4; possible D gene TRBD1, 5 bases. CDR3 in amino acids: CASSLTRGRNEKLFF. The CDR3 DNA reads TGCGCCAGCAGCTTGACTAGGGGCAGGAATGAAAAACTGTTTTTT. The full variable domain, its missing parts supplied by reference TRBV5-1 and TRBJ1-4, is KAGVTQTPRYLIKTRGQQVTLSCSPISGHRSVSWYQQTPGQGLQFLFEYFSETQRNKGNFPGRFSGRQFSNSRSEMNVSTLELGDSALYLCASSLTRGRNEKLFFGSGTQLSVL.